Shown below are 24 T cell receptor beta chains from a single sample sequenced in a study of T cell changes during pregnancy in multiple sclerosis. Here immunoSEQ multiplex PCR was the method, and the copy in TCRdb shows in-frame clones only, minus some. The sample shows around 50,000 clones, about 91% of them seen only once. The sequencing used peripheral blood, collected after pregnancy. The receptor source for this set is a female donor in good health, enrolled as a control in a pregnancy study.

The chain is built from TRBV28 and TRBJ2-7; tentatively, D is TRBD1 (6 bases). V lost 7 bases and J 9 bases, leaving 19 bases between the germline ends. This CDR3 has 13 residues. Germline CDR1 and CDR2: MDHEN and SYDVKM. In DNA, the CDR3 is TGTGCCAGCATCCCCCAGGGGTTTTGGTGGCAGTACTTC. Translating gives CASIPQGFWWQYF.

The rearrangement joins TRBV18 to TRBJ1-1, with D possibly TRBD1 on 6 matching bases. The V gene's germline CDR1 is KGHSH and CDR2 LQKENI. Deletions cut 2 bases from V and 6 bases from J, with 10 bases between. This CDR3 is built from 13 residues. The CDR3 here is CASSPAGDPEAFF. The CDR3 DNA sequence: TGTGCCAGCTCACCAGCAGGGGACCCTGAAGCTTTCTTT.

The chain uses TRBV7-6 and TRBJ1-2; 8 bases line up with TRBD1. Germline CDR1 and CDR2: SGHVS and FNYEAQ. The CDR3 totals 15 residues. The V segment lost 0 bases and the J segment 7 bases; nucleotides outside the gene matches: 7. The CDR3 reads CASSLASGGLRGYTF. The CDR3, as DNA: TGTGCCAGCAGCTTAGCGTCAGGGGGCCTGCGTGGCTACACCTTC.

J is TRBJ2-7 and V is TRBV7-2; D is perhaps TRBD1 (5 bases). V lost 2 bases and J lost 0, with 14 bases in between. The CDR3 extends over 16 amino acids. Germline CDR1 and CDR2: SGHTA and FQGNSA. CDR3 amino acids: CASSLPLGQASYEQYF. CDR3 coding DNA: TGTGCCAGCAGCTTACCTTTGGGGCAGGCCTCCTACGAGCAGTACTTC.

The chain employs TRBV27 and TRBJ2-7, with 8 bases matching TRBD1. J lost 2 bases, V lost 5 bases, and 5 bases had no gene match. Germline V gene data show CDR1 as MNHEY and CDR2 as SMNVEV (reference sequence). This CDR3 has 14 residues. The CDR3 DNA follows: TGTGCCAGCAGTCGCGGACAGGGTCCCTACGAGCAGTACTTC. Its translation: CASSRGQGPYEQYF.

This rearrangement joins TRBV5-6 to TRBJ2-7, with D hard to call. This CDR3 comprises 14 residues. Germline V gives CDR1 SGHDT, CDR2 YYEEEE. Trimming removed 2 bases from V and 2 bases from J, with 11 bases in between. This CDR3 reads CASSLLHSPYEQYF. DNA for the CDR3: TGTGCCAGCAGCTTACTTCACTCCCCCTACGAGCAGTACTTC.

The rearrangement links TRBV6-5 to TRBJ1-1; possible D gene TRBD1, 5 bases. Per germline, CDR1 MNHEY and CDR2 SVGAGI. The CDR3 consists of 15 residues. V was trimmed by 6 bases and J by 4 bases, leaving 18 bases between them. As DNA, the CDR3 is TGTGCCAGCAGCCGGGGGGGACTGGAGGGCACTGAAGCTTTCTTT. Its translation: CASSRGGLEGTEAFF.

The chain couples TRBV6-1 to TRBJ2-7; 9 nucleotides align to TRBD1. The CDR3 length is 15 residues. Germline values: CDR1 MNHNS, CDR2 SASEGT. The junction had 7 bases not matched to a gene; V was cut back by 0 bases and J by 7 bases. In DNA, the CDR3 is TGTGCCAGCAGTGAAGCGGAAGGGACAGGGAATGAGCAGTACTTC. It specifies CASSEAEGTGNEQYF.

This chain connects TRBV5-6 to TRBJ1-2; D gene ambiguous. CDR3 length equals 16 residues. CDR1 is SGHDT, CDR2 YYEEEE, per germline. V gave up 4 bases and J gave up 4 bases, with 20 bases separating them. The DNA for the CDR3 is TGTGCCAGCAGCCCTCGCTCCGGGGTTAGTTTCTATGGCTACACCTTC. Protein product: CASSPRSGVSFYGYTF.

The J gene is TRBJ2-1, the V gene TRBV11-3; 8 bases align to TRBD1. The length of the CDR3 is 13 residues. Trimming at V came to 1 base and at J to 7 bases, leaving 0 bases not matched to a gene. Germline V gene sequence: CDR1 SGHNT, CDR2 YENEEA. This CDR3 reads CASSLGQGNEQFF. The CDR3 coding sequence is TGTGCCAGCAGCTTAGGACAGGGGAATGAGCAGTTCTTC.

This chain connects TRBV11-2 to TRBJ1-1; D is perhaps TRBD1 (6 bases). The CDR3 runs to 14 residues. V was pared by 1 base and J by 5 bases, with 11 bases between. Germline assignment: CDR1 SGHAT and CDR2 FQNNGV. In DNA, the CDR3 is TGTGCCAGCAGCTTAGCAGGGGCAACGACTGAAGCTTTCTTT. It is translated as CASSLAGATTEAFF.

CDR3 nucleotides: TGTGCCAGCAGTGAATTGGGCCTAGCCAAAAACATTCAGTACTTC. Its translation: CASSELGLAKNIQYF. The chain carries TRBV2 and TRBJ2-4; D is ambiguous. V lost 2 bases and J 0 bases, leaving 8 bases between the germline ends. The CDR3 contains 15 residues. Germline-derived CDR1 and CDR2 are SNHLY and FYNNEI.

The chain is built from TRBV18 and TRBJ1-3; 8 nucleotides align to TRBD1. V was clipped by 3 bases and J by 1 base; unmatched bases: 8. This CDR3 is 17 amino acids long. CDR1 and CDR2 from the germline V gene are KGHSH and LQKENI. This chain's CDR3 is CASSPDRVWSSGNTIYF. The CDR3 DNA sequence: TGTGCCAGCTCACCGGACAGGGTTTGGTCTTCTGGAAACACCATATATTTT.

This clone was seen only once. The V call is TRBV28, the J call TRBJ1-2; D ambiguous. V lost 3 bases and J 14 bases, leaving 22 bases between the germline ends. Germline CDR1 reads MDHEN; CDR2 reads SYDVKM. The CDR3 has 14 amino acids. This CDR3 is CASSFNPDPENSTF. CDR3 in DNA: TGTGCCAGCAGTTTCAACCCAGACCCGGAGAATTCGACCTTC.

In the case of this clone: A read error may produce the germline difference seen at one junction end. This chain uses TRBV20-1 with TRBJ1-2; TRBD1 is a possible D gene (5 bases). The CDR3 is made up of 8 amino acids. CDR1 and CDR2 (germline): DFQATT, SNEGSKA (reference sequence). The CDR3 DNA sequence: TGCAGTGCTAGAGGACAGTCCTTC. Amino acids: CSARGQSF.

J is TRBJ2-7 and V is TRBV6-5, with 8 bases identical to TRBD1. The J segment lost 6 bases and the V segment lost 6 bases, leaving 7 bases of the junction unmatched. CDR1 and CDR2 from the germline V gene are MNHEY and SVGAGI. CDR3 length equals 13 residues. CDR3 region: CASSRGTGIEQYF. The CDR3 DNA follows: TGTGCCAGCAGCCGCGGGACAGGAATCGAGCAGTACTTC.

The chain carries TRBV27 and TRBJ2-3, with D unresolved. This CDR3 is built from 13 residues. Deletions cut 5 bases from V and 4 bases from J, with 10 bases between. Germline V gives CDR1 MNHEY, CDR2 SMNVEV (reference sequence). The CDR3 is CASSPPPSDTQYF. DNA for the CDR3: TGTGCCAGCAGTCCCCCCCCCTCAGATACGCAGTATTTT.

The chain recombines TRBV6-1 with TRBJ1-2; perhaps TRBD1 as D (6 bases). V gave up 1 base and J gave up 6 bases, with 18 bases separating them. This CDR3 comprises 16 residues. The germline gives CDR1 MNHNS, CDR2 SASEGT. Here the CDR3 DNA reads TGTGCCAGCAGTGAAGGCCCGGGTCAGGGGACTAATGGCTACACCTTC. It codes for CASSEGPGQGTNGYTF.

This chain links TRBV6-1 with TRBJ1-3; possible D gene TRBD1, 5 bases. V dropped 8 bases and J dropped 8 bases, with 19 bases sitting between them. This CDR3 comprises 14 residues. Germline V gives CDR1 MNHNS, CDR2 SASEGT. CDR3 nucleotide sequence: TGTGCCAGCCGCAAGGACAATAGGGAGGACACCATATATTTT. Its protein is CASRKDNREDTIYF.

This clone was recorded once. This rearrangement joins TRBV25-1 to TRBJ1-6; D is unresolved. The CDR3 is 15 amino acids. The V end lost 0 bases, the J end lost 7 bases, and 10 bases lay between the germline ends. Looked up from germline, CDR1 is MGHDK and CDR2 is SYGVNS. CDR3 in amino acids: CASSEYAGANSPLHF. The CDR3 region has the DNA TGTGCCAGCAGTGAATATGCGGGAGCAAATTCACCCCTCCACTTT. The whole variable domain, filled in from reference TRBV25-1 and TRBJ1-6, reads EADIYQTPRYLVIGTGKKITLECSQTMGHDKMYWYQQDPGMELHLIHYSYGVNSTEKGDLSSESTVSRIRTEHFPLTLESARPSHTSQYLCASSEYAGANSPLHFGNGTRLTVT.

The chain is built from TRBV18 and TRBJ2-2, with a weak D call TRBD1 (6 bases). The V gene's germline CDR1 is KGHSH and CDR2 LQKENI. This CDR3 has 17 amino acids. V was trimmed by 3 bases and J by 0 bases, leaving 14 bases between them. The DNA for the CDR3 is TGTGCCAGCTCACCCTTACAGGGACCAGCGAACACCGGGGAGCTGTTTTTT. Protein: CASSPLQGPANTGELFF. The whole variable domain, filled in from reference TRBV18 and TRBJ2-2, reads NAGVMQNPRHLVRRRGQEARLRCSPMKGHSHVYWYRQLPEEGLKFMVYLQKENIIDESGMPKERFSAEFPKEGPSILRIQQVVRGDSAAYFCASSPLQGPANTGELFFGEGSRLTVL.

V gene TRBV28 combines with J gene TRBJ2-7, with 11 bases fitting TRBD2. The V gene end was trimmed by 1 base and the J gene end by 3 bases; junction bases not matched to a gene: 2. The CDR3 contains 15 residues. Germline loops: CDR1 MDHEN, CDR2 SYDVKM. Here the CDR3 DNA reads TGTGCCAGCAGTTTATTGACTAGCGGGGACTACGAGCAGTACTTC. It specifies CASSLLTSGDYEQYF. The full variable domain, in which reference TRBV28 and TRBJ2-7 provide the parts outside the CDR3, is DVKVTQSSRYLVKRTGEKVFLECVQDMDHENMFWYRQDPGLGLRLIYFSYDVKMKEKGDIPEGYSVSREKKERFSLILESASTNQTSMYLCASSLLTSGDYEQYFGPGTRLTVT.

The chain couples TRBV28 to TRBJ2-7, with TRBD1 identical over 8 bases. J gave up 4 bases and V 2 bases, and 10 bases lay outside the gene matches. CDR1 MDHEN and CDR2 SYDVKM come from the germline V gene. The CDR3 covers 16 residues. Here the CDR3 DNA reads TGTGCCAGCAGTTTAACAGTGGGGACAGGCGCATACGAGCAGTACTTC. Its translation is CASSLTVGTGAYEQYF.

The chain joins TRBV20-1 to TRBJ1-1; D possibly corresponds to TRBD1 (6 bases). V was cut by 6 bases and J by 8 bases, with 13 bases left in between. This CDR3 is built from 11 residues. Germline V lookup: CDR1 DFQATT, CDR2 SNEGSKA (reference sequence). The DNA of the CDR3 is TGCAGTGCCAGGTCAGGGGCCGAAGCTTTCTTT. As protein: CSARSGAEAFF.